Listed here is a single T cell receptor beta chain. This sample is part of a study of blood T cell repertoires in COVID-19. Study details: PBMCs, B-cell-depleted T cells, or T cells provided the cDNA or gDNA that made up the material.

In germline, CDR1 is LGHDT, CDR2 YNNKEL (reference sequence). This CDR3 is 14 amino acids long. The V end lost 2 bases, the J end lost 1 base, and 9 bases lay between the germline ends. Measured with immunoSEQ multiplex PCR; TCRdb has only the in-frame clones, and not every one. The sample consists of over 150,000 clones, over 80% of them appearing once. The chain carries TRBV3-1 (or the pseudogene TRBV3-2) and TRBJ2-7; D is unresolved. This clonotype was sampled from a woman aged 60-70 years with acute or convalescent COVID-19. Material: peripheral blood. CDR3 residues: CASSQSARSYEQYF. The CDR3 bases are TGTGCCAGCAGCCAATCAGCGAGGTCCTACGAGCAGTACTTC.